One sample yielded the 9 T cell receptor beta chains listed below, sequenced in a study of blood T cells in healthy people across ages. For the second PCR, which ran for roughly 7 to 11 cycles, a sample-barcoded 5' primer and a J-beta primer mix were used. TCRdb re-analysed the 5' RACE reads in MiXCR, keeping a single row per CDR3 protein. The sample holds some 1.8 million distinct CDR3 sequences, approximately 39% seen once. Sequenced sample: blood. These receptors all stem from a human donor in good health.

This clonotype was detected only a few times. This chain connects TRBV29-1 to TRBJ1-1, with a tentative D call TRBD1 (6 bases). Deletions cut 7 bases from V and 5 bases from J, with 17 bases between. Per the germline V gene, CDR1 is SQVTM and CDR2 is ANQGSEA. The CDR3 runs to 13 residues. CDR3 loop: CSGSQGSDTEAFF. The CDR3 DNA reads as TGCAGCGGTTCACAGGGTTCGGATACTGAAGCTTTCTTT.

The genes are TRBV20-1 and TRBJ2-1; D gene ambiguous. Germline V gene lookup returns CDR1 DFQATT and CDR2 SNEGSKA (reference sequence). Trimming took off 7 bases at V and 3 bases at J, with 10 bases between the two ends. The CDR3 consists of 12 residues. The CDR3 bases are TGCAGTGTCAGCCATATCTACAATGAGCAGTTCTTC. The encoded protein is CSVSHIYNEQFF.

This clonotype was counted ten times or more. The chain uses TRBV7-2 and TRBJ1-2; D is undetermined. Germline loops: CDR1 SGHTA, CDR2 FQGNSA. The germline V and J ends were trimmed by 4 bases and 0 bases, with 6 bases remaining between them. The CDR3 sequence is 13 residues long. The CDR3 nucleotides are TGTGCCAGCAGCTACGACACTAACTATGGCTACACCTTC. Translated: CASSYDTNYGYTF.

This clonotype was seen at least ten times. CDR3 bases: TGCGCCAGCAGCCAAGGGGGTGCTGGGGCCAACGTCCTGACTTTC. This encodes CASSQGGAGANVLTF. The chain combines TRBV4-1 with TRBJ2-6; no definite D call. V was clipped by 1 base and J by 2 bases, with 6 bases between them. Germline values: CDR1 MGHRA, CDR2 YSYEKL. The CDR3 is 15 residues long.

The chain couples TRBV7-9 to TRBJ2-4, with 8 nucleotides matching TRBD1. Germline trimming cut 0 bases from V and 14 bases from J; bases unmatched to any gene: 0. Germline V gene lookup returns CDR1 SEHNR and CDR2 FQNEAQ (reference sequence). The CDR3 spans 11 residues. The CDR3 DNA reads TGTGCCAGCAGCTTAGCGGGACAGGAGTACTTC. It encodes CASSLAGQEYF.

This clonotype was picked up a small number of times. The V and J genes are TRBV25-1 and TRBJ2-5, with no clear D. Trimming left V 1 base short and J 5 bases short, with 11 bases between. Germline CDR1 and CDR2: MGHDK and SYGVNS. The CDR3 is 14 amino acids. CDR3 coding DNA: TGTGCCAGCAGTGAATGGAAGGGTTGGGAGACCCAGTACTTC. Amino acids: CASSEWKGWETQYF. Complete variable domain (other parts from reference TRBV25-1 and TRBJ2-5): EADIYQTPRYLVIGTGKKITLECSQTMGHDKMYWYQQDPGMELHLIHYSYGVNSTEKGDLSSESTVSRIRTEHFPLTLESARPSHTSQYLCASSEWKGWETQYFGPGTRLLVL.

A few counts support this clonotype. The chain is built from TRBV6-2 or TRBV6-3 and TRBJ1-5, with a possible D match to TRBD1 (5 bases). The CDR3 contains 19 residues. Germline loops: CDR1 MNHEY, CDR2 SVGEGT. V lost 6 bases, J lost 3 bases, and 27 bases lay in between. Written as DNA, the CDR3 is TGTGCCAGCAGACCCCAGTATGGGCCAACGGGGGTTACCAATCAGCCCCAGCATTTT. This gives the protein CASRPQYGPTGVTNQPQHF.

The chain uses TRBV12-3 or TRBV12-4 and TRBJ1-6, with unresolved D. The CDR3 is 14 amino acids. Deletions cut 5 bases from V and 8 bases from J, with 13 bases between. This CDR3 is CASSLVLPDSPLHF. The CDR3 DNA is TGTGCCAGCAGTCTAGTACTGCCGGATTCACCCCTCCACTTT.

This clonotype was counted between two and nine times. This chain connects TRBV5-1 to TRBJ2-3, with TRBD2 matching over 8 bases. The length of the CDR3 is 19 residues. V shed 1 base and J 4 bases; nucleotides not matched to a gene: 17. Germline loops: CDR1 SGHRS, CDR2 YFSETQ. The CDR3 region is CASSLRLRPGGGHSDTQYF. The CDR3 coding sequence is TGCGCCAGCAGCTTGCGCTTGCGACCCGGCGGGGGGCATTCAGATACGCAGTATTTT.